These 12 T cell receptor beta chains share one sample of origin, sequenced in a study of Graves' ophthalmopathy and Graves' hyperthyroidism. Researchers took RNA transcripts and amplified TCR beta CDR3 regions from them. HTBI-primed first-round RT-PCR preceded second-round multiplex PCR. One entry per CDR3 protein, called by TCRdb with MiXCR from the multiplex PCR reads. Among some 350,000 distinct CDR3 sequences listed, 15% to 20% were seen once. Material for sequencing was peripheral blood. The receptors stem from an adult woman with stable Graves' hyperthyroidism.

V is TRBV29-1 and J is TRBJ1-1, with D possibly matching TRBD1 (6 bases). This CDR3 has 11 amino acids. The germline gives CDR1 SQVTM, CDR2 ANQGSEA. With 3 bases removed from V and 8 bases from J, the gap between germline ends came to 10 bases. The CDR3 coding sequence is TGCAGCGTTGATAGGGACAAAGAAGCTTTCTTT. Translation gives CSVDRDKEAFF.

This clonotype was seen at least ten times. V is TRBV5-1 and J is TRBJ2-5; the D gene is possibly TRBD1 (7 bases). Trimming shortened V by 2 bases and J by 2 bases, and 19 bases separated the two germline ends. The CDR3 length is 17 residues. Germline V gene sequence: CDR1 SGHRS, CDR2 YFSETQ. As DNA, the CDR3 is TGCGCCAGCAGCTTAAGTCGTGGAGGGACAGCTCAAGAGACCCAGTACTTC. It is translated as CASSLSRGGTAQETQYF.

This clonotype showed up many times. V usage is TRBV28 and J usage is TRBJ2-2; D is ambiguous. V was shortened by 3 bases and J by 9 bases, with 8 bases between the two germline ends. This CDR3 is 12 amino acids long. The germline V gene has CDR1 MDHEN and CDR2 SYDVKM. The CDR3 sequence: CASSFGPWELFF. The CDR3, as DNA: TGTGCCAGCAGTTTTGGGCCCTGGGAGCTGTTTTTT.

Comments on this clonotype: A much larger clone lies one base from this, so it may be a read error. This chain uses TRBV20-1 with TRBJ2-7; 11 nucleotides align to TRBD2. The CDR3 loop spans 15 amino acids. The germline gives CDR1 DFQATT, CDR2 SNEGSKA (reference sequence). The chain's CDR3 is CSAPPGLAASYEQCF. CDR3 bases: TGCAGTGCTCCCCCGGGACTAGCGGCGTCCTACGAGCAGTGCTTC.

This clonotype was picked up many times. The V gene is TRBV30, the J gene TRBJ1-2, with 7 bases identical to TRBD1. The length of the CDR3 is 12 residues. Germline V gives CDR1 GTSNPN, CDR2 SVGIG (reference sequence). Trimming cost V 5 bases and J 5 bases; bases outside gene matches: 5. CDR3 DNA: TGTGCCTGGGGACAGGCGACGTATGGCTACACCTTC. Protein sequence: CAWGQATYGYTF.

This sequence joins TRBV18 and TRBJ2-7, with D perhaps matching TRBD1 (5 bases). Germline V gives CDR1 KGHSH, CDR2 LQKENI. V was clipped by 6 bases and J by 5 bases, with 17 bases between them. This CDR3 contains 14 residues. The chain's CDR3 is CASSLNLGQDEQYF. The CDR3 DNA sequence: TGTGCCAGCTCCCTGAATTTAGGACAAGACGAGCAGTACTTC.

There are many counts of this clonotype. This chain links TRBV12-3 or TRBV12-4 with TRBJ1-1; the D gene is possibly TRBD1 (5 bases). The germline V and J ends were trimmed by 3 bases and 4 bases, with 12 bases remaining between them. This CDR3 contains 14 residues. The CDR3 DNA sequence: TGTGCCAGCAGTTTGGAGGGGTACGGCACTGAAGCTTTCTTT. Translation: CASSLEGYGTEAFF.

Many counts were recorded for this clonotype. CDR3 nucleotides: TGTGCCAGCAGCGCGCAAATAACAGGGGAAGCTTTCTTT. Its protein product is CASSAQITGEAFF. V usage is TRBV9 and J usage is TRBJ1-1, with a possible D match to TRBD1 (6 bases). V was trimmed by 3 bases and J by 8 bases, leaving 14 bases between them. CDR1 and CDR2 (germline): SGDLS, YYNGEE. The CDR3 has 13 amino acids.

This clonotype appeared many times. The CDR3 protein is CASSTDGSYEQYF. Written as DNA, the CDR3 is TGTGCCAGCAGCACCGACGGCTCCTACGAGCAGTACTTC. The V gene is TRBV6-1, the J gene TRBJ2-7; no clear D. The CDR3 loop spans 13 amino acids. Trimming shortened V by 6 bases and J by 0 bases, and 9 bases separated the two germline ends. Germline V gene lookup returns CDR1 MNHNS and CDR2 SASEGT.

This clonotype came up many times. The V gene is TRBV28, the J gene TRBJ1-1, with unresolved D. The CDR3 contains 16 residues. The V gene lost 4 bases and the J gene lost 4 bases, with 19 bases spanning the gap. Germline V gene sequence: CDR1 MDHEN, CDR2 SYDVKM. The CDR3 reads CASSSLKTDAGTEAFF. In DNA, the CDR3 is TGTGCCAGCAGTTCCTTGAAGACCGATGCGGGCACTGAAGCTTTCTTT.

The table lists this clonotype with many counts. The CDR3 spells CASRGPIGNTEAFF. CDR3 nucleotides: TGTGCCAGCCGTGGCCCTATAGGGAACACTGAAGCTTTCTTT. The gene calls are TRBV28 and TRBJ1-1; D remains unclear. This CDR3 contains 14 residues. Germline lookup yields CDR1 MDHEN and CDR2 SYDVKM. Trimming stripped 8 bases from V and 1 base from J, with 14 bases between.

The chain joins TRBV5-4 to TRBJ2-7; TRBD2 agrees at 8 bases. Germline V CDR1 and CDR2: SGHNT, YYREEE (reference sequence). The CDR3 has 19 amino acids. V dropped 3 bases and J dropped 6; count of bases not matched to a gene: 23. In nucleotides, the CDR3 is TGTGCCAGCAGCTCGCTCTTGGGAAGTAGGGCGGGAGGTCCTATCGAGCAGTACTTC. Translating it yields CASSSLLGSRAGGPIEQYF.